The T cell receptor beta chain under discussion was sequenced for a study of shared clonotypes between healthy human individuals. Overall study findings and caveats: Generation probabilities were higher for clonotypes shared across all four sorted-subset donors than for unshared ones.

Turning to this clone: Its matching antigen is unknown.

Using immunoSEQ multiplex PCR, the repertoire was profiled, and TCRdb retains in-frame clones only, with some absent. Altogether about 2.4 million clones are present, roughly 93% being singletons, with the ten largest covering 0.36%. The TCR was taken from a man in his late teens or twenties in good health. Some clones in this sample may be carry-over from other donors' samples. The sequencing sample was made of naive CD4+ T cells from PBMCs. The subset here: CD45RA+ positively selected.

Here the CDR3 reads CASPRGGSLSYEQYF. The CDR3 DNA is TGTGCCAGCCCTAGGGGCGGATCACTTTCCTACGAGCAGTACTTC. The rearrangement links TRBV6-1 to TRBJ2-7, with a weak D call TRBD1 (5 bases). Per germline, CDR1 MNHNS and CDR2 SASEGT. This CDR3 is 15 amino acids long. V was shortened by 8 bases and J by 1 base, with 18 bases between the two germline ends.